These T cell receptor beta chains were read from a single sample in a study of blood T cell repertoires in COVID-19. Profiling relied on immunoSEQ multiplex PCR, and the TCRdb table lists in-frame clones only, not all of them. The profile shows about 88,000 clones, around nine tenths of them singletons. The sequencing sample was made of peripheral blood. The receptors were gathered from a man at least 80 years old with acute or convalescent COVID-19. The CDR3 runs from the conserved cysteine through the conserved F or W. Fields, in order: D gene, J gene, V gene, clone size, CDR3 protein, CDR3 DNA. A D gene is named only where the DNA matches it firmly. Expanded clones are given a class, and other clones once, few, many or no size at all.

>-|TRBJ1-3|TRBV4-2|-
CASSQVFLPGIGNTIYF
TGTGCCAGCAGCCAAGTATTTCTTCCAGGGATCGGAAACACCATATATTTT
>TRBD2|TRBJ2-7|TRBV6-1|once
CASSERASGAIFSYEQYF
TGTGCCAGCAGTGAAAGGGCTAGCGGGGCTATCTTTTCCTACGAGCAGTACTTC
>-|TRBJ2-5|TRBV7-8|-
CASSSDGEYQETQYF
TGTGCCAGCAGCTCAGATGGGGAGTACCAAGAGACCCAGTACTTC
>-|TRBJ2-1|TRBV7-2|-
CASSSPGVGQFF
TGTGCCAGCAGCTCCCCGGGGGTAGGGCAGTTCTTC
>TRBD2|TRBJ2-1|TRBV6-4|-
CASSDRASGGRLSYNEQFF
TGTGCCAGCAGTGACCGGGCTAGCGGGGGACGCTTATCCTACAATGAGCAGTTCTTC
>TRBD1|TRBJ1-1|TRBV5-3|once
CARSPGPDRTFVGGTEAFF
TGTGCCAGAAGCCCGGGCCCGGACAGGACCTTCGTTGGGGGCACTGAAGCTTTCTTT
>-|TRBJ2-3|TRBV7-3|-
CASSFTSSGTDTQYF
TGTGCCAGCAGCTTTACTAGCTCCGGCACAGATACGCAGTATTTT
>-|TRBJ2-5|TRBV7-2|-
CASSSVTGETQYF
TGTGCCAGCAGCTCCGTGACAGGAGAGACCCAGTACTTC
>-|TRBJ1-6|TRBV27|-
CASSGVEGNSPLHF
TGTGCCAGCAGCGGGGTGGAGGGTAATTCACCCCTCCACTTT
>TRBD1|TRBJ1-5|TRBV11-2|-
CASSWQGGYNQPQHF
TGTGCCAGCAGCTGGCAGGGGGGATACAATCAGCCCCAGCATTTT
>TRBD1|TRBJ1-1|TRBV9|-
CASSVGQPDTEAFF
TGTGCCAGCAGCGTGGGACAGCCCGACACTGAAGCTTTCTTT
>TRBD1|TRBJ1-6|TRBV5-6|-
CASSYWTGLSPLHF
TGTGCCAGCAGCTACTGGACAGGTTTGTCACCCCTCCACTTT
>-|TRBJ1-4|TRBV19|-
CASMSILIGANEKLFF
TGTGCCAGTATGAGTATCTTGATCGGAGCTAATGAAAAACTGTTTTTT
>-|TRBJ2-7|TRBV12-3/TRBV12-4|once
CASSPRRYEQYF
TGTGCCAGCAGTCCTAGACGATACGAGCAGTACTTC
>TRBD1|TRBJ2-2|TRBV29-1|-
CSAGGTGGTGELFF
TGCAGCGCCGGCGGGACAGGGGGCACCGGGGAGCTGTTTTTT
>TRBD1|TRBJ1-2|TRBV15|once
CATSRDRDRASYGYTF
TGTGCCACCAGCAGAGACCGGGACAGGGCTTCCTATGGCTACACCTTC
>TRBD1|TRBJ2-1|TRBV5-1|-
CASSLEQGVFYEQFF
TGCGCCAGCAGCTTGGAACAGGGGGTCTTTTATGAGCAGTTCTTC